This T cell receptor (beta chain) comes out of a study of blood T cells in healthy people across ages. This CDR3 is 15 amino acids long. From germline, CDR1 is LGHNA and CDR2 YSLEER. The V and J ends lost 3 bases and 4 bases respectively, with 15 bases between them. Study outcomes and limitations: Across samples, TCR beta diversity tracked strongly with naive T cell percentage. Aged donors had fewer naive CD4+ cells and lower diversity than long-lived donors. Per million T cells, the diversity of TCR beta decreased roughly linearly as age advanced.

This clonotype has more than one count but fewer than ten. The antigen remains undetermined. Using a J-beta primer mix together with a sample-barcoded 5' primer, a second PCR was run for about 7 to 12 cycles. TCRdb re-called the 5' RACE reads with MiXCR, one entry per CDR3 protein. Of 1,300,000 or so distinct CDR3 sequences in the sample, around 55% were seen once. Each donor's blood draw was 8.5 to 10 milliliters of peripheral blood. The chain combines TRBV4-3 with TRBJ2-5; D possibly uses TRBD1 or TRBD2 (5 bases each). The sequence was obtained from a man between 18 and 29 years old in good health. Sequencing used blood. DNA of the CDR3: TGCGCCAGCAGCCAGGGAGTTCTTAGGGGAGAGACCCAGTACTTC. It yields the protein CASSQGVLRGETQYF.